This entry lists 31 T cell receptor beta chains sequenced from one sample in a study of vaccination and CD4 T cells after COVID-19. One entry per CDR3 protein, called by TCRdb with MiXCR from the PCR reads. The sample gives about 30,000 distinct CDR3 sequences, 50% of which show up once; over 4.5% is in the top ten. The time point here: late sampling 161 to 241 days after vaccination in a few convalescent patients. The sequencing used CD4+ T cells from blood, collected about 7 months after SARS-CoV-2 vaccination. These receptors were collected from a human donor who had recovered from COVID-19.

V gene TRBV12-3 or TRBV12-4 combines with J gene TRBJ2-7; D not resolved. V was clipped by 4 bases and J by 3 bases, with 7 bases between them. The CDR3 has 12 residues. This CDR3 reads CASSSGHYEQYF. In nucleotides, the CDR3 is TGTGCCAGCAGTTCGGGCCACTACGAGCAGTACTTC.

V usage is TRBV7-9 and J usage is TRBJ2-2; no clear D. The CDR3 length is 15 residues. Trimming pared 1 base from V and 0 bases from J, leaving 6 bases between. Germline V gene data show CDR1 as SEHNR and CDR2 as FQNEAQ (reference sequence). In DNA, the CDR3 is TGTGCCAGCAGCTTAGACCGAACGAACACCGGGGAGCTGTTTTTT. Encoded protein: CASSLDRTNTGELFF.

The V call is TRBV27, the J call TRBJ2-1; 8 nucleotides agree with TRBD2. This CDR3 has 14 amino acids. J gave up 8 bases and V 4 bases, and 7 bases lay outside the gene matches. Germline V gives CDR1 MNHEY, CDR2 SMNVEV (reference sequence). CDR3 region: CASSWYSGSYEQFF. In DNA, the CDR3 is TGTGCCAGCAGTTGGTACAGCGGGAGTTATGAGCAGTTCTTC.

The chain combines TRBV6-1 with TRBJ1-1, with D possibly TRBD1 on 5 matching bases. The V gene lost 6 bases and the J gene lost 4 bases, with 15 bases spanning the gap. This CDR3 contains 14 residues. The germline CDR1 and CDR2 sequences are MNHNS and SASEGT. CDR3 in DNA: TGTGCCAGCAGGGACGGGGGAGGTAGCACTGAAGCTTTCTTT. Amino acids: CASRDGGGSTEAFF.

This clonotype was seen a few times. The genes are TRBV7-2 and TRBJ2-3; the D gene is possibly TRBD2 (5 bases). CDR3 length: 14 amino acids. Germline loops: CDR1 SGHTA, CDR2 FQGNSA. V was pared by 5 bases and J by 0 bases, with 9 bases between. Here the CDR3 reads CASSLRTSTDTQYF. In nucleotides, the CDR3 is TGTGCCAGCAGCCTACGGACTAGCACAGATACGCAGTATTTT. Supplemented by reference TRBV7-2 and TRBJ2-3, the full variable domain reads GAGVSQSPSNKVTEKGKDVELRCDPISGHTALYWYRQSLGQGLEFLIYFQGNSAPDKSGLPSDRFSAERTGGSVSTLTIQRTQQEDSAVYLCASSLRTSTDTQYFGPGTRLTVL.

The rearrangement uses TRBV19 and TRBJ2-3; D is possibly TRBD2 (6 bases). There are 14 residues in the CDR3. CDR1 LNHDA and CDR2 SQIVND come from the germline V gene (reference sequence). Trimming removed 4 bases from V and 2 bases from J, with 10 bases in between. CDR3 protein: CASSRLVFTDTQYF. The CDR3 DNA follows: TGTGCCAGTAGTAGACTAGTGTTCACAGATACGCAGTATTTT.

This clonotype was found a few times. This chain joins TRBV7-9 and TRBJ1-5; 9 bases align to TRBD1. V was pared by 5 bases and J by 6 bases, with 8 bases of the junction left unmatched. This CDR3 contains 15 residues. Germline CDR1 reads SEHNR; CDR2 reads FQNEAQ (reference sequence). The CDR3 nucleotides are TGTGCCAGCAGCCATACAGGGGGCGGAGGTCAGCCCCAGCATTTT. Protein sequence: CASSHTGGGGQPQHF.

The V and J genes are TRBV28 and TRBJ1-5; D ambiguous. Germline CDR1 MDHEN, CDR2 SYDVKM. CDR3 length equals 17 residues. Trimming took off 6 bases at V and 1 base at J, with 19 bases between the two ends. CDR3 coding DNA: TGTGCCAGCAGACCCGGGGATTGGGGTCAGAGCAATCAGCCCCAGCATTTT. Its protein product is CASRPGDWGQSNQPQHF.

V is TRBV28 and J is TRBJ1-5, with TRBD1 identical over 9 bases. This CDR3 contains 16 residues. Germline loops: CDR1 MDHEN, CDR2 SYDVKM. Trimming took 3 bases from V and 4 from J; bases not matched to a gene: 7. CDR3 loop: CASSFRDRARNQPQHF. Here the CDR3 DNA reads TGTGCCAGCAGTTTTAGGGACAGGGCTCGAAATCAGCCCCAGCATTTT.

V and J are TRBV7-2 and TRBJ2-7; 12 bases line up with TRBD2. Germline lookup yields CDR1 SGHTA and CDR2 FQGNSA. The CDR3 covers 15 residues. V shed 3 bases and J 3 bases; nucleotides not matched to a gene: 3. CDR3: CASSFLAGGNYEQYF. The CDR3 region has the DNA TGTGCCAGCAGCTTCCTAGCGGGAGGGAACTACGAGCAGTACTTC.

This chain connects TRBV4-1 to TRBJ2-7; D may be TRBD1 or TRBD2 (5 bases each). The CDR3 length is 16 residues. The germline V and J ends were trimmed by 4 bases and 2 bases, with 18 bases remaining between them. CDR1 and CDR2 (germline): MGHRA, YSYEKL. CDR3 loop: CASSRYRDQEAYEQYF. The CDR3 bases are TGCGCCAGCAGCCGTTACCGGGACCAGGAGGCCTACGAGCAGTACTTC.

This chain uses TRBV15 with TRBJ1-3; D gene ambiguous. The CDR3 sequence is 15 residues long. Germline V gene lookup returns CDR1 LNHNV and CDR2 YYDKDF (reference sequence). The V end was cut by 0 bases, the J end by 9 bases, with 15 bases between. CDR3 loop: CATSRDAQAGGTIYF. CDR3 DNA: TGTGCCACCAGCAGAGATGCCCAGGCAGGTGGCACCATATATTTT.

This clonotype appeared once. J is TRBJ2-2 and V is TRBV24-1; a possible D gene is TRBD2 (5 bases). CDR1 and CDR2 from the germline V gene are KGHDR and SFDVKD. This CDR3 has 16 amino acids. Trimming shortened V by 3 bases and J by 5 bases, and 15 bases separated the two germline ends. The CDR3 region is CATSDTLLARTGELFF. CDR3 coding DNA: TGTGCCACCAGTGATACACTCTTAGCGCGGACCGGGGAGCTGTTTTTT.

This chain joins TRBV7-2 and TRBJ2-3; TRBD1 agrees at 11 bases. Germline-derived CDR1 and CDR2 are SGHTA and FQGNSA. Losses at the gene ends were 1 base for V and 9 bases for J; bases not matched to a gene: 6. This CDR3 comprises 15 residues. The DNA of the CDR3 is TGTGCCAGCAGCTTAGGGGGGACAGGGGGACTCACGCAGTATTTT. Its protein is CASSLGGTGGLTQYF.

This clonotype was picked up a small number of times. This sequence joins TRBV7-9 and TRBJ2-7; 14 nucleotides agree with TRBD2. The CDR3 totals 18 residues. V trimming: 5 bases; J trimming: 2 bases; junction bases outside the gene matches: 11. Germline V gene data show CDR1 as SEHNR and CDR2 as FQNEAQ (reference sequence). The DNA for the CDR3 is TGTGCCAGCAGCATGGACAGGGGACTAGCGGGAGCAACCTACGAGCAGTACTTC. Translated, it gives CASSMDRGLAGATYEQYF.

V usage is TRBV7-9 and J usage is TRBJ2-1; tentative D call: TRBD2 (5 bases). V was pared by 8 bases and J by 0 bases, with 14 bases between. The CDR3 extends over 15 amino acids. CDR1 and CDR2 from the germline V gene are SEHNR and FQNEAQ (reference sequence). The CDR3 sequence is CASALLGFSYNEQFF. DNA for the CDR3: TGTGCCAGCGCGTTACTAGGATTCTCCTACAATGAGCAGTTCTTC.

The chain employs TRBV7-2 and TRBJ2-5, with D tentatively TRBD1 (5 bases). This CDR3 spans 13 amino acids. Trimming cost V 4 bases and J 4 bases, with 10 bases left between them. The germline V gene has CDR1 SGHTA and CDR2 FQGNSA. CDR3 nucleotide sequence: TGTGCCAGCAGCTCCAGACAGAGAGAGACCCAGTACTTC. Its protein is CASSSRQRETQYF.

This chain uses TRBV20-1 with TRBJ2-7; no firm D call. Germline CDR1 reads DFQATT; CDR2 reads SNEGSKA (reference sequence). The V gene lost 0 bases and the J gene lost 3 bases, with 6 bases spanning the gap. The CDR3 is 12 residues long. This CDR3 is CSARDVSYEQYF. Here the CDR3 DNA reads TGCAGTGCTAGAGATGTTAGCTACGAGCAGTACTTC.

In its sample, this clonotype was seen a few times. The chain joins TRBV7-9 to TRBJ2-2; D is uncertain. The germline V gene has CDR1 SEHNR and CDR2 FQNEAQ (reference sequence). V was pared by 5 bases and J by 4 bases, with 5 bases between. The CDR3 is made up of 12 amino acids. The CDR3 DNA follows: TGTGCCAGCAGCCGGGCCACCGGGGAGCTGTTTTTT. Its protein is CASSRATGELFF.

This chain connects TRBV4-1 to TRBJ2-1; TRBD2 is a possible D gene (5 bases). The germline gives CDR1 MGHRA, CDR2 YSYEKL. This CDR3 contains 15 residues. V was clipped by 3 bases and J by 4 bases, with 13 bases between them. The CDR3: CASSHPGGGYNEQFF. CDR3 in DNA: TGCGCCAGCAGCCACCCCGGAGGCGGATACAATGAGCAGTTCTTC.

The table lists this clonotype with a few counts. This sequence joins TRBV6-2 or TRBV6-3 and TRBJ2-5; a weak D match, TRBD2 (6 bases). V was pared by 7 bases and J by 5 bases, with 14 bases between. Germline assignment: CDR1 MNHEY and CDR2 SVGEGT. The CDR3 is 13 residues long. CDR3 protein: CASTPGGTETQYF. Here the CDR3 DNA reads TGTGCCAGCACCCCAGGCGGGACGGAGACCCAGTACTTC.

The gene calls are TRBV6-1 and TRBJ2-3; TRBD1 agrees at 11 bases. The V segment lost 6 bases and the J segment 4 bases; nucleotides outside the gene matches: 3. This CDR3 comprises 14 residues. The germline V gene encodes CDR1 MNHNS and CDR2 SASEGT. In DNA form, the CDR3 reads TGTGCCAGCAGGGGGACAGGGGGGGCAGATACGCAGTATTTT. It translates to CASRGTGGADTQYF.

The V and J genes are TRBV10-3 and TRBJ2-7, with 7 bases identical to TRBD2. The CDR3 contains 14 residues. The germline V gene encodes CDR1 ENHRY and CDR2 SYGVKD. J gave up 4 bases and V 6 bases, and 9 bases lay outside the gene matches. The CDR3 DNA is TGTGCCATCAGCCCCGGGAGGAGGGGTTACGAGCAGTACTTC. Translating gives CAISPGRRGYEQYF.

The chain combines TRBV5-4 with TRBJ1-3; 8 bases match TRBD1. Trimming cost V 3 bases and J 7 bases; bases outside gene matches: 3. The V gene's germline CDR1 is SGHNT and CDR2 YYREEE (reference sequence). The CDR3 loop spans 13 amino acids. As DNA, the CDR3 is TGTGCCAGCAGCTACCCAGGGGGCAACACCATATATTTT. The encoded protein is CASSYPGGNTIYF.

V and J are TRBV7-9 and TRBJ1-2; D gene ambiguous. CDR1 and CDR2 from the germline V gene are SEHNR and FQNEAQ (reference sequence). The CDR3 runs to 15 residues. V lost 1 base to trimming and J lost 0 bases, with 9 bases between them. The CDR3 nucleotides read TGTGCCAGCAGCTTAGGGTGGGATCCTAACTATGGCTACACCTTC. Its translation: CASSLGWDPNYGYTF.

The gene calls are TRBV20-1 and TRBJ2-1; tentatively, D is TRBD1 or TRBD2 (7 bases each). Trimming stripped 1 base from V and 10 bases from J, with 26 bases between. Germline CDR1 is DFQATT and CDR2 is SNEGSKA (reference sequence). CDR3 size: 17 residues. CDR3 DNA: TGCAGTGCTAGAGTGGGGGATATAGCGGGCATACAGGGGGAGCAGTTCTTC. Residues: CSARVGDIAGIQGEQFF.

This clonotype was observed a few times. V is TRBV10-3 and J is TRBJ2-2; D is perhaps TRBD1 (6 bases). This CDR3 contains 16 residues. V gave up 0 bases and J gave up 1 base, with 9 bases separating them. Germline V gene data show CDR1 as ENHRY and CDR2 as SYGVKD. For the CDR3, the DNA is TGTGCCATCAGTGAGTCTCCGGGACAGAACACCGGGGAGCTGTTTTTT. Translated, it gives CAISESPGQNTGELFF.

This clonotype was observed a few times. The chain recombines TRBV20-1 with TRBJ2-1, with 9 bases aligning to TRBD1. Germline CDR1 is DFQATT and CDR2 is SNEGSKA (reference sequence). The CDR3 runs to 14 residues. V was clipped by 5 bases and J by 8 bases; unmatched bases: 10. The CDR3 sequence is CSAYKQGARDEQFF. CDR3 DNA: TGCAGTGCTTACAAACAGGGGGCGAGGGATGAGCAGTTCTTC.

This chain links TRBV5-4 with TRBJ1-1; 7 bases fit TRBD1. Germline assignment: CDR1 SGHNT and CDR2 YYREEE (reference sequence). The CDR3 spans 15 residues. Losses at the gene ends were 4 bases for V and 5 bases for J; bases not matched to a gene: 11. CDR3 sequence reads: CASSNTDRSGTEAFF. The DNA of the CDR3 is TGTGCCAGCAGCAATACGGACAGGAGTGGGACTGAAGCTTTCTTT.

The gene calls are TRBV27 and TRBJ2-3; TRBD2 matches 13 bases. The trim removed 6 bases at V and 4 bases at J, leaving 7 bases unmatched. This CDR3 has 16 amino acids. In germline, CDR1 is MNHEY, CDR2 SMNVEV (reference sequence). The CDR3 bases are TGTGCCAGCAGCCCTACCGGGACTAGCGGGGCAGATACGCAGTATTTT. Its protein product is CASSPTGTSGADTQYF.

This chain joins TRBV6-1 and TRBJ2-5, with TRBD1 matching over 11 bases. Losses at the gene ends were 7 bases for V and 0 bases for J; bases not matched to a gene: 7. This CDR3 spans 16 amino acids. CDR1 MNHNS and CDR2 SASEGT come from the germline V gene. The chain's CDR3 is CASTPGQGGYQETQYF. In nucleotides, the CDR3 is TGTGCCAGCACTCCGGGACAGGGGGGGTACCAAGAGACCCAGTACTTC.